This T cell receptor (beta chain) emerged from a study of tumor and adjacent non-tumor tissue in lung cancer. Study-wide context: Patients were aged about 30 to 80, nine to eleven men and 5 women, stage I to III. Study-wide results and caveats: Tumor tissue had significantly higher TCR diversity than normal lung.

This sample's RNA came from whole unsorted tissue. More than 3 cm separated this lung sample from the edge of the tumor. Between August and November 2014, newly diagnosed, chemotherapy-naive lung cancer patients underwent thoracic surgery in China. Three rounds of nested PCR, following a modified ARM-PCR protocol, produced the TCRbeta library. Via MiXCR, TCRdb re-called the multiplex PCR reads, giving one row per CDR3 protein. Among 60,000 to 85,000 distinct CDR3 sequences listed, approximately 82% were seen once. In the case of this clonotype: Antigen: not known. This may stem from a read error, because a much larger clone lies one nucleotide away.

The TCR was taken from a man aged 70-80 years with non-small cell lung cancer. The sequenced sample was distant non-tumor lung tissue.

CDR3 DNA sequence: TGTGCCAGTAGACCGGACGGATATAGCAGTCAGCCCCAGCATTTT. Translation gives CASRPDGYSSQPQHF. The chain employs TRBV19 and TRBJ1-5, with D unclear. This CDR3 region has 15 residues. CDR1 LNHDA and CDR2 SQIVND come from the germline V gene (reference sequence).